These 29 T cell receptor beta chains originate from one sample sequenced in a study of shared clonotypes between healthy human individuals (TCRdb year 2020). The library was made by the immunoSEQ multiplex PCR assay. TCRdb stores this immuneACCESS table with in-frame sequences only. Part of the clones is absent; in the studies checked, under half of the shortfall reflects unresolved V genes, and no reason is known for the rest. The sample contains about 2.1 million clones, 93% of them found a single time. Approximately 1.7% of the sample goes to the ten largest clones. CD8 naive samples were obtained by positive selection for CCR7 among CD45RO-negative cells, yielding a CD45RA+CCR7+ population from which TemRA cells were excluded. Sample: naive CD8+ T cells from PBMCs. This sample's cell subset or site label indicates: CD45RA+CCR7+. All receptors come from a man younger than 30 in good health. Some clones in this sample may be carry-over from other donors' samples.

The chain has TRBV7-3 and TRBJ2-2, with TRBD2 matching 7 bases. The CDR3 is 13 amino acids. Germline V gene sequence: CDR1 SGHTA, CDR2 FQGTGA. After removal of 6 bases from V and 7 bases from J, the junction contained 5 bases not matched to a gene. CDR3 in amino acids: CASRGTTLGELFF. In DNA, the CDR3 is TGTGCCAGCAGAGGGACTACACTCGGGGAGCTGTTTTTT.

V gene TRBV27 combines with J gene TRBJ1-3; 8 nucleotides agree with TRBD1. The CDR3 consists of 16 residues. Per germline, CDR1 MNHEY and CDR2 SMNVEV (reference sequence). J was trimmed by 4 bases and V by 3 bases; bases with no gene match: 8. This chain's CDR3 is CASSFSGTGAGNTIYF. As DNA, the CDR3 is TGTGCCAGCAGTTTCTCCGGGACAGGAGCGGGAAACACCATATATTTT.

V and J are TRBV5-8 and TRBJ1-5; D gene ambiguous. CDR3 length: 15 residues. Germline V gene data show CDR1 as SGHTS and CDR2 as YDEGEE. The V end was cut by 0 bases, the J end by 3 bases, with 10 bases between. The CDR3 bases are TGTGCCAGCAGCTTGGTCATGGCTTCCAATCAGCCCCAGCATTTT. Translating gives CASSLVMASNQPQHF. The full variable domain, rest sourced from reference TRBV5-8 and TRBJ1-5, is EAGVTQSPTHLIKTRGQQATLRCSPISGHTSVYWYQQALGLGLQFLLWYDEGEERNRGNFPPRFSGRQFPNYSSELNVNALELEDSALYLCASSLVMASNQPQHFGDGTRLSIL.

This clone was recorded only once. The sample holds other DNA sequences that translate to the same CDR3. The rearrangement links TRBV19 to TRBJ2-2; D unresolved. V was cut by 3 bases and J by 1 base, with 6 bases left in between. The CDR3 loop spans 14 amino acids. Germline loops: CDR1 LNHDA, CDR2 SQIVND (reference sequence). CDR3 coding DNA: TGTGCCAGTAGTATTTGGGGGAACACCGGGGAGCTGTTTTTT. This encodes CASSIWGNTGELFF.

This chain links TRBV27 with TRBJ2-3, with a weak D call TRBD1 (5 bases). Trimming cost V 5 bases and J 5 bases, with 8 bases left between them. In germline, CDR1 is MNHEY, CDR2 SMNVEV (reference sequence). The CDR3 extends over 12 amino acids. Written as DNA, the CDR3 is TGTGCCAGCAGTCATCAGGGAGATACGCAGTATTTT. This translates into CASSHQGDTQYF.

The chain employs TRBV27 and TRBJ2-2; no clear D gene. CDR1 MNHEY and CDR2 SMNVEV come from the germline V gene (reference sequence). V was trimmed by 6 bases and J by 4 bases, leaving 9 bases between them. The length of the CDR3 is 13 residues. The CDR3 spells CASRTIGTGELFF. The CDR3 DNA reads as TGTGCCAGCAGGACCATTGGCACCGGGGAGCTGTTTTTT.

The chain uses TRBV7-2 and TRBJ2-1; D is tentatively TRBD1 or TRBD2 (5 bases each). The CDR3 totals 12 residues. Trimming removed 5 bases at V and 10 bases at J, with 12 bases between. CDR1 SGHTA and CDR2 FQGNSA come from the germline V gene. The CDR3 DNA reads as TGTGCCAGCAGCAAAGGGGACCCGGAGCAGTTCTTC. The encoded protein is CASSKGDPEQFF.

The CDR3 sequence: CASSQVQGAAGQPQHF. In nucleotides, the CDR3 is TGCGCCAGCAGCCAAGTACAAGGGGCGGCTGGTCAGCCCCAGCATTTT. The V call is TRBV4-1, the J call TRBJ1-5; the D gene is possibly TRBD1 (5 bases). V was clipped by 1 base and J by 6 bases, with 16 bases between them. This CDR3 contains 16 residues. Germline CDR1 reads MGHRA; CDR2 reads YSYEKL.

The chain couples TRBV29-1 to TRBJ2-2; 7 positions match TRBD1. Germline V lookup: CDR1 SQVTM, CDR2 ANQGSEA. CDR3 size: 15 residues. The J segment lost 7 bases and the V segment lost 7 bases, leaving 15 bases of the junction unmatched. The CDR3 region has the DNA TGCAGCGCCCCCGACCCGGGACAGTTAGACGGGGAGCTGTTTTTT. Translation gives CSAPDPGQLDGELFF.

The V call is TRBV28, the J call TRBJ2-3, with 7 bases identical to TRBD2. This CDR3 spans 16 amino acids. The junction had 10 bases not matched to a gene; V was cut back by 6 bases and J by 1 base. Germline CDR1 is MDHEN and CDR2 is SYDVKM. CDR3 in amino acids: CASSRQTSYRTDTQYF. DNA of the CDR3: TGTGCCAGCAGCCGCCAGACTAGCTATCGCACAGATACGCAGTATTTT.

The gene calls are TRBV7-6 and TRBJ2-1; D gene ambiguous. The germline V gene encodes CDR1 SGHVS and CDR2 FNYEAQ. This CDR3 spans 14 amino acids. Trimming shortened V by 1 base and J by 4 bases, and 8 bases separated the two germline ends. CDR3 DNA: TGTGCCAGCAGCTTAGGTGCCCCTTACAATGAGCAGTTCTTC. Translated, it gives CASSLGAPYNEQFF.

CDR3 protein: CASRPTGLRYGYTF. The CDR3 DNA sequence: TGTGCCAGCAGACCTACAGGGTTACGCTATGGCTACACCTTC. The rearrangement links TRBV6-5 to TRBJ1-2, with D possibly matching TRBD1 (6 bases). The CDR3 is 14 amino acids. Germline V gives CDR1 MNHEY, CDR2 SVGAGI. V was cut by 6 bases and J by 4 bases, with 15 bases left in between.

This clone showed up just a few times. This chain connects TRBV5-6 to TRBJ1-1, with 9 bases that match TRBD1. The CDR3 spans 12 residues. The J segment lost 11 bases and the V segment lost 4 bases, leaving 6 bases of the junction unmatched. In germline, CDR1 is SGHDT, CDR2 YYEEEE. CDR3 sequence (DNA): TGTGCCAGCAGCCCCGGGACAGGGAAGGCTTTCTTT. Its protein is CASSPGTGKAFF.

Note on this clone: The same CDR3 can be traced to other DNA sequences in this sample. The V gene is TRBV9, the J gene TRBJ2-7, with D unresolved. Per the germline V gene, CDR1 is SGDLS and CDR2 is YYNGEE. Trimming removed 0 bases at V and 0 bases at J, with 10 bases between. This CDR3 is built from 15 residues. CDR3 amino acids: CASSVDDGDSYEQYF. DNA of the CDR3: TGTGCCAGCAGCGTAGATGACGGCGACTCCTACGAGCAGTACTTC.

This clone has only one observation. The rearrangement uses TRBV28 and TRBJ1-5; weak D call: TRBD1 (5 bases). This CDR3 spans 14 amino acids. Germline lookup yields CDR1 MDHEN and CDR2 SYDVKM. The V and J ends lost 4 bases and 4 bases respectively, with 11 bases between them. Here the CDR3 reads CASSSLEGNQPQHF. In nucleotides, the CDR3 is TGTGCCAGCAGTTCCCTTGAGGGGAATCAGCCCCAGCATTTT. The complete variable domain, with remaining parts taken from reference TRBV28 and TRBJ1-5, reads DVKVTQSSRYLVKRTGEKVFLECVQDMDHENMFWYRQDPGLGLRLIYFSYDVKMKEKGDIPEGYSVSREKKERFSLILESASTNQTSMYLCASSSLEGNQPQHFGDGTRLSIL.

The rearrangement joins TRBV7-8 to TRBJ2-1; the match to TRBD2 covers 12 bases. Trimming took 5 bases from V and 2 from J; bases not matched to a gene: 7. Germline V gene sequence: CDR1 SGHVS, CDR2 FQNEAQ. The CDR3 consists of 17 residues. CDR3 region: CASSERLAGVPYNEQFF. DNA of the CDR3: TGTGCCAGCAGCGAACGACTAGCGGGAGTTCCCTACAATGAGCAGTTCTTC.

With respect to this clone: Other DNA sequences in this sample translate to the same CDR3. The chain links TRBV11-2 to TRBJ2-7; 10 positions agree with TRBD2. CDR1 is SGHAT, CDR2 FQNNGV, per germline. The CDR3 totals 15 residues. V lost 4 bases and J lost 2; bases outside the gene matches: 5. The CDR3 region is CASSSRTSGTYEQYF. The CDR3, as DNA: TGTGCCAGCAGCTCGCGGACTAGCGGTACCTACGAGCAGTACTTC.

Concerning this clone: This same CDR3 is encoded by further DNA sequences in the sample. The chain carries TRBV5-1 and TRBJ2-7; D unclear. The CDR3 runs to 13 residues. Germline CDR1 is SGHRS and CDR2 is YFSETQ. Trimming pared 4 bases from V and 2 bases from J, leaving 10 bases between. The CDR3, as DNA: TGCGCCAGCAGCCCGGACGGTACCTACGAGCAGTACTTC. This encodes CASSPDGTYEQYF.

Of note for this clone: Other nucleotide sequences in the sample specify the same CDR3. The V gene is TRBV7-9, the J gene TRBJ2-7, with 9 bases lining up with TRBD1. The germline V gene encodes CDR1 SEHNR and CDR2 FQNEAQ (reference sequence). With V trimmed by 1 base and J by 4 bases, 2 bases remained unmatched. CDR3 length equals 14 residues. CDR3 residues: CASSLDRGPYEQYF. The CDR3 DNA reads as TGTGCCAGCAGCTTAGACAGGGGGCCGTACGAGCAGTACTTC.

J is TRBJ1-2 and V is TRBV7-9, with D possibly TRBD1 on 6 matching bases. Trimming shortened V by 3 bases and J by 7 bases, and 12 bases separated the two germline ends. The CDR3 is 13 amino acids. Germline CDR1 is SEHNR and CDR2 is FQNEAQ (reference sequence). The CDR3 reads CASSFPDRSGYTF. CDR3 DNA sequence: TGTGCCAGCAGCTTCCCCGACAGGTCTGGCTACACCTTC.

The J gene is TRBJ2-7, the V gene TRBV2; 7 bases agree with TRBD2. The CDR3 has 15 residues. The V and J ends lost 1 base and 2 bases, in that order; junction bases with no gene match: 5. Germline V CDR1 and CDR2: SNHLY, FYNNEI. CDR3 sequence reads: CASSEGRLAAYEQYF. The CDR3 coding sequence is TGTGCCAGCAGTGAAGGCCGGCTAGCGGCCTACGAGCAGTACTTC.

This chain connects TRBV6-6 to TRBJ2-1; possibly TRBD2 for D (7 bases). The germline gives CDR1 MNHNY, CDR2 SVGAGI (reference sequence). Between the trimmed V and J ends, which lost 6 bases and 4 bases, there was a span of 19 bases. The CDR3 runs 16 residues. This chain's CDR3 is CASRAGWTRGYNEQFF. CDR3 nucleotides: TGTGCCAGCAGGGCCGGATGGACTAGGGGGTACAATGAGCAGTTCTTC.

This chain joins TRBV27 and TRBJ1-1, with D unresolved. Germline CDR1 is MNHEY and CDR2 is SMNVEV (reference sequence). Trimming took off 0 bases at V and 5 bases at J, with 13 bases between the two ends. The CDR3 is 15 residues long. For the CDR3, the DNA is TGTGCCAGCAGTTTATCGATAACGGAGAGTACTGAAGCTTTCTTT. Residues: CASSLSITESTEAFF.

V gene TRBV30 combines with J gene TRBJ2-2; TRBD2 matches at 15 bases. The CDR3 spans 16 residues. Trimming removed 3 bases from V and 8 bases from J; junction bases left unmatched: 7. The germline CDR1 and CDR2 sequences are GTSNPN and SVGIG (reference sequence). CDR3 sequence: CAWRGLAGGPVGELFF. The CDR3 nucleotides read TGTGCCTGGAGAGGACTAGCGGGAGGGCCTGTTGGGGAGCTGTTTTTT.

The CDR3 region is CASSPRGPGEKLFF. The DNA of the CDR3 is TGTGCCAGCAGTCCGAGGGGGCCGGGTGAAAAACTGTTTTTT. V usage is TRBV28 and J usage is TRBJ1-4; 7 bases agree with TRBD1. V shed 5 bases, J shed 7 bases, and the junction held 7 bases outside the gene matches. Germline V CDR1 and CDR2: MDHEN, SYDVKM. The CDR3 consists of 14 residues.

In this sample, this clone turned up once. The CDR3 coding sequence is TGTGCCAGCGGGACAGGGGGTCATCCTCTGGTGACCGGGGAGCTGTTTTTT. Residues: CASGTGGHPLVTGELFF. The genes are TRBV27 and TRBJ2-2, with 11 positions matching TRBD1. CDR1 is MNHEY and CDR2 is SMNVEV in the germline V gene (reference sequence). This CDR3 spans 17 amino acids. The J segment lost 5 bases and the V segment lost 8 bases, leaving 13 bases of the junction unmatched.

Concerning this clone: Other DNA variants within this sample encode the same CDR3. This rearrangement joins TRBV19 to TRBJ1-1; unclear D gene. The CDR3 is made up of 14 amino acids. The V gene lost 1 base and the J gene lost 0 bases, with 6 bases spanning the gap. The germline CDR1 and CDR2 sequences are LNHDA and SQIVND (reference sequence). The CDR3 loop is CASSIGGVNTEAFF. The DNA of the CDR3 is TGTGCCAGTAGTATAGGCGGGGTGAACACTGAAGCTTTCTTT.

The chain employs TRBV10-3 and TRBJ1-2; TRBD1 might be the D (6 bases). There are 15 residues in the CDR3. The V end was cut by 2 bases, the J end by 8 bases, with 18 bases between. Germline CDR1 reads ENHRY; CDR2 reads SYGVKD. The CDR3 bases are TGTGCCATCAGTGAGACTACCCGGGACATGGAAGGCTACACCTTC. It specifies CAISETTRDMEGYTF.

The gene calls are TRBV11-3 and TRBJ1-1; D is unresolved. The germline V gene encodes CDR1 SGHNT and CDR2 YENEEA. The CDR3 sequence is 13 residues long. Trimming removed 3 bases from V and 1 base from J, with 6 bases in between. The CDR3 here is CASSFTWNTEAFF. In DNA form, the CDR3 reads TGTGCCAGCAGCTTTACTTGGAACACTGAAGCTTTCTTT.